This paragraph covers one TCR beta chain sequence. Its antigen is unidentified. This sample includes further DNA sequences coding for the same CDR3. This sample was included in a study of cytomegalovirus exposure and HLA in healthy donors. Germline loops: CDR1 SGHRS, CDR2 YFSETQ. The CDR3 is 14 residues long. The V gene end was trimmed by 4 bases and the J gene end by 2 bases; junction bases not matched to a gene: 4. Study outcomes and limitations: Researchers left out some V segments, among them TRBV6-2 and TRBV6-3, as indistinguishable.

This PCR relied on a set of 60 Vbeta primers and 13 Jbeta primers. Assay used: immunoSEQ multiplex PCR; TCRdb lists only in-frame clones, some missing. The sample holds roughly 240,000 clones, approximately 78% seen once. The sample taken for sequencing was PBMCs. The chain recombines TRBV5-1 with TRBJ2-7, with 9 bases lining up with TRBD2. The sequence derives from a boy aged 5-17 years in good health and CMV-seronegative. The CDR3: CASSAAGGPYEQYF. As DNA, the CDR3 is TGCGCCAGCAGCGCAGCGGGGGGACCCTACGAGCAGTACTTC.